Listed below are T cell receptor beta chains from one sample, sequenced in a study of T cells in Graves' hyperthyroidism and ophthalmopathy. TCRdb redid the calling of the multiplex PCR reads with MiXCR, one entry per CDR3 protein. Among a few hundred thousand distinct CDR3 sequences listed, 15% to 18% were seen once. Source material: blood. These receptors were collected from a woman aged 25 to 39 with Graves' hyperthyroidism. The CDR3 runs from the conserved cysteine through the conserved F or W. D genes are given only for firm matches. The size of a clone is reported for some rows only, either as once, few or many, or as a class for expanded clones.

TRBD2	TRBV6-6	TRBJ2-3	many	TGTGCCAGCAGTTACGGCGGGAGGAGCACAGATACGCAGTATTTT	CASSYGGRSTDTQYF
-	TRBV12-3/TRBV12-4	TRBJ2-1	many	TGTGCCAGCACATTGGGCCTAGCGACTGAGCAGTTCTTC	CASTLGLATEQFF
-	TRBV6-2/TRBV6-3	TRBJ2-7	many	TGTGCCAGCCAAACAGGTCGTGCCTACGAGCAGTACTTC	CASQTGRAYEQYF
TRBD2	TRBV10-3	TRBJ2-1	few	TGTGCCATTGAGCGGGAGGGGTCCTACAATGAGCAGTTCTTC	CAIEREGSYNEQFF
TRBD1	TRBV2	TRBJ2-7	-	TGTGCCAGCAGTGCACCAGGGGGCGACCCCTACGAGCAGTACTTC	CASSAPGGDPYEQYF
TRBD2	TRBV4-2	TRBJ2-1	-	TGTGCCAGCAGCCAGGGACTAGCGGGAGGCCACTACAATGAGCAGTTCTTC	CASSQGLAGGHYNEQFF
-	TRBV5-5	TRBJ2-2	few	TGTGCCAGCAGCTTGTTTGTCAGGGACACCGGGGAGCTGTTTTTT	CASSLFVRDTGELFF
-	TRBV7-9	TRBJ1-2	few	TGTGCCAGCAGCCCCCACGGGAATGGTGGCTACACCTTC	CASSPHGNGGYTF
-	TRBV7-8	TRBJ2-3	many	TGTGCCAGCAGCAACCCGTGGGGTAGCAATACGCAGTATTTT	CASSNPWGSNTQYF
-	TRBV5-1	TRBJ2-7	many	TGCGCCAGCAGCTTGGAAGGGATTAGCTACGAGCAGTACTTC	CASSLEGISYEQYF
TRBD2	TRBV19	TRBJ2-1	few	TGTGCCAGTAGTCCCTTCCTAACTAGCGGGAGAACGAGCGGTGAGCAGTTCTTC	CASSPFLTSGRTSGEQFF
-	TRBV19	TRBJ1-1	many	TGTGCCAGTAGTGAGACAGTGAACACTGAAGCTTTCTTT	CASSETVNTEAFF
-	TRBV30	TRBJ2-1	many	TGTGCCTGGAGTGTTGGGATTTGGGATGAGCAGTTCTTC	CAWSVGIWDEQFF
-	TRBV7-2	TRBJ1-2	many	TGTGCCAGCGGCTTAGCCAGCCTTTTGGGCTACACCTTC	CASGLASLLGYTF
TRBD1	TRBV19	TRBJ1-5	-	TGTGCCAGTAGTTACGACAGGGTTCGACAGCCCCAGCATTTT	CASSYDRVRQPQHF
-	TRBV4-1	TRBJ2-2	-	TGCGCCAGCAGCCAAGATCAGTCAGGGATCGGGGAGCTGTTTTTT	CASSQDQSGIGELFF
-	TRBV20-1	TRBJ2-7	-	TGCAGTGCTAGCCCTATCACCCGACAAATCTCCTACGAGCAGTACTTT	CSASPITRQISYEQYF
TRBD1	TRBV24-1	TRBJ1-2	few	TGTGCCACCAGTGATTGGAACAGGGGTGACTATGGCTACACCTTC	CATSDWNRGDYGYTF
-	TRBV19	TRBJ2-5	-	TGTGCCAGTAGTGCGGGGAATCGGGAGACCCAGTACTTC	CASSAGNRETQYF
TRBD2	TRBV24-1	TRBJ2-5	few	TGTGCCACCAGTGAGCCAGCGGGAGTGGAGGAGACCCAGTACTTC	CATSEPAGVEETQYF
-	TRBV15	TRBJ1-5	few	TGTGCCACCAGCAATCGAGGGCGAGGGCAGCCCCAGCATTTT	CATSNRGRGQPQHF
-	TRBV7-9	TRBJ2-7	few	TGTGCCAGCAGAAGCCAAAGCTACGAGCAGTACTTC	CASRSQSYEQYF
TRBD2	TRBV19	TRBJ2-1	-	TGTGCCAGTAATCTCGGGACTAGCGTTTTTGAGCAGTTCTTC	CASNLGTSVFEQFF
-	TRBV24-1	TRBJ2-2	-	TGTGCCACCAGTGATTCCTCGACAGGAAACACCGGGGAGCTGTTTTTT	CATSDSSTGNTGELFF
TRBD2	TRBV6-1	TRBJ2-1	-	TGTGCCAGCAGTGAAGGACTAGCCTCCTACAATGAGCGGTTCTTC	CASSEGLASYNERFF
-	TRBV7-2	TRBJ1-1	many	TGTGCCAGCAGCCTTAGGGACACCCCTCGTTACGCTGAAGCTTTCTTT	CASSLRDTPRYAEAFF
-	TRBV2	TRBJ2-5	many	TGTGCCAGCAGCTCGGGCCCGAGCAAGACCCAGTACTTC	CASSSGPSKTQYF
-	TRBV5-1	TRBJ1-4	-	TGCGCCAGCAGCTTGGAAAACCGTGGTAAAGAAAAACTGTTTTTT	CASSLENRGKEKLFF
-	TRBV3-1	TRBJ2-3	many	TGTGCCAGCAGCACACCTTGGAACACAGATACGCAGTATTTT	CASSTPWNTDTQYF
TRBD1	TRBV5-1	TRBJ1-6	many	TGCGCCAGCAGCTTGGTCGGGACAGATAATTCACCCCTCCACTTT	CASSLVGTDNSPLHF
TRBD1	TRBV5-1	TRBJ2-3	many	TGCGCCAGCAGCTTGCGGACAGGGTACACAGATACGCAGTATTTT	CASSLRTGYTDTQYF
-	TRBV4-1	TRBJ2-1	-	TGCGCCAGCAGTTCTGGCGGGATGGATAATGAGCAGTTCTTC	CASSSGGMDNEQFF
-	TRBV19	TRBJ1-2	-	TGTGCCAGTGGGGGAGAAGCTAACTATGGCTACACCTTC	CASGGEANYGYTF
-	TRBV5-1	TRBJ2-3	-	TGCGCCAGCAGCGTGTCAGATACGCAGTATTTT	CASSVSDTQYF
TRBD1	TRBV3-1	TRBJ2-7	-	TGTGCCAGCAGCCTCAGTCCGGGACAGGGGCGGGAAGAGCAGTACTTC	CASSLSPGQGREEQYF
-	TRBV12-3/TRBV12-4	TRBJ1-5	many	TGTGCCAGCAGTACCTGGACTCGGGAGGGGCAGCCCCAGCATTTT	CASSTWTREGQPQHF
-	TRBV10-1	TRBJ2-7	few	TGCGCCACCGGACCCAACCTCTACGAGCAGTACTTC	CATGPNLYEQYF
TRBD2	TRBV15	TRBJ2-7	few	TGTGCCACCAGCAGAGAGGCTAGCGGCCCCTACGAGCAGTACTTC	CATSREASGPYEQYF
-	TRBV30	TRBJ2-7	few	TGTGCCTGGAGGGACCGCTACGAGCAGTACTTC	CAWRDRYEQYF
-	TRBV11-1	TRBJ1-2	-	TGTGCCAGCAGCTTATGGGGGGGGAACTATGGCTACACCTTC	CASSLWGGNYGYTF
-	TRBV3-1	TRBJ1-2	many	TGTGCCAGCAGCCAAGATCAGGCTACAGGGGGCTACACCTTC	CASSQDQATGGYTF
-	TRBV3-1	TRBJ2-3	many	TGTGCCAGCAGCCAAGGGGCGGGATCAGATACGCAGTATTTT	CASSQGAGSDTQYF
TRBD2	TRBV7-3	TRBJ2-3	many	TGTGCCAGCAGCACTAGCGGGAGTTCAGATACGCAGTATTTT	CASSTSGSSDTQYF
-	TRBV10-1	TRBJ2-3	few	TGCGCCAGCAGTGAGCACGGGCGTTCCTTCCCGAGCACAGATACGCAGTATTTT	CASSEHGRSFPSTDTQYF
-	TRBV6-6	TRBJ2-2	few	TGTGCCAGCAGTTACTCGGGAGGAGACACCGGGGAGCTGTTTTTT	CASSYSGGDTGELFF
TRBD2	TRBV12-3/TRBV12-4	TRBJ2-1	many	TGTGCCAGCAGAAGTTTGATCGGCGGGACTAGCGGGGCAAGCTCCTACAATGAGCAGTTCTTC	CASRSLIGGTSGASSYNEQFF
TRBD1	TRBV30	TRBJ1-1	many	TGTGCCTGGAGTGTGAATAGGGGGCTTAAAGCTTTCTTT	CAWSVNRGLKAFF
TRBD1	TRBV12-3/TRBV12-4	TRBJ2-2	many	TGTGCCAGCAGTTTTCGAGGGTTGGGGACAGGAGAGAACACCGGGGAGCTGTTTTTT	CASSFRGLGTGENTGELFF
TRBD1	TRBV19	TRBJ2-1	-	TGTGCCAGTAGTAGGACAGGGCGGGGTGGGACCCAGACCACCAATGAGCAGTTCTTC	CASSRTGRGGTQTTNEQFF
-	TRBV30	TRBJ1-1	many	TGTGCCTGGACGGGGGGCGCAGGGACTGAAGCTTTCTTT	CAWTGGAGTEAFF
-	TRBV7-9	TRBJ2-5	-	TGTGCCAGCAGCTCAACGCTCCAAGAGACCCAGTACTTC	CASSSTLQETQYF
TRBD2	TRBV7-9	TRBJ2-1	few	TGTGCCAGCAGCCAACTCTCTAGCGGTACCTACAATGAGCAGTTCTTC	CASSQLSSGTYNEQFF
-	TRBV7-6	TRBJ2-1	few	TGTGCCAGCAGCTTGGGTCGGAGGGCTACCCCCACTTACTCCTACAATGAGCAGTTCTTC	CASSLGRRATPTYSYNEQFF
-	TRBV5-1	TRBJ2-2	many	TGCGCCAGCAGCGTCTCCGACCGGAACACCGGGGAGCTGTTTTTT	CASSVSDRNTGELFF
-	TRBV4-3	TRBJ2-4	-	TGCGCCAGCAGCCAAGGGCTCCCTGGGCTAGCCAAAAACATTCAGTACTTC	CASSQGLPGLAKNIQYF
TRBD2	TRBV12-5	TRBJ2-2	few	TGTGCTAGTGGTTTCATAGCGGGAGTTCTCACCGGGGAGCTGTTTTTT	CASGFIAGVLTGELFF
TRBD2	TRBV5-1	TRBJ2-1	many	TGCGCCAGCACTAGCGGGAGCGATGAGCAGTTCTTC	CASTSGSDEQFF
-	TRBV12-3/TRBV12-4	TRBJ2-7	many	TGTGCCAGCAGCCCCTACTCCTACGAGCAGTACTTC	CASSPYSYEQYF
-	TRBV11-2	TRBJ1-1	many	TGTGCCAGCAGCTTAGCGGCCTTGAAGACCCCTGAAGCTTTCTTT	CASSLAALKTPEAFF
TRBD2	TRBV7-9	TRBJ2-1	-	TGTGCCAGCAGCCCGCCGGGACTAGCCTCCAATGAGCAGTTCTTC	CASSPPGLASNEQFF